These 27 T cell receptor beta chains share one sample of origin, sequenced in a study of blood T cell repertoires in COVID-19. The repertoire was sequenced with immunoSEQ multiplex PCR; TCRdb's copy has only in-frame clones and lacks some. The sample yields more than 150,000 clones, more than 80% seen once. The source material was peripheral blood. The receptors were sampled from a woman between 40 and 50 years old with acute or convalescent COVID-19.

The genes are TRBV7-9 and TRBJ2-7; the match to TRBD1 covers 8 bases. V lost 5 bases to trimming and J lost 6 bases; unmatched junction nucleotides: 12. CDR3 length equals 15 residues. Germline-derived CDR1 and CDR2 are SEHNR and FQNEAQ (reference sequence). In DNA form, the CDR3 reads TGTGCCAGCAGCGCAAGACAGGGGTGGCGTCCCGAGCAGTACTTC. This encodes CASSARQGWRPEQYF.

The J gene is TRBJ2-1, the V gene TRBV13; tentative D call: TRBD1 (6 bases). Trimming left V 4 bases short and J 0 bases short, with 22 bases between. Germline V gene sequence: CDR1 PRHDT, CDR2 FYEKMQ (reference sequence). The CDR3 length is 19 residues. CDR3 DNA sequence: TGTGCCAGCAGCTCCCGGTATCCACAGGGCCGGAGCTCCTACAATGAGCAGTTCTTC. It codes for CASSSRYPQGRSSYNEQFF.

This chain links TRBV24-1 with TRBJ2-3; 7 bases are a match to TRBD1. The CDR3 runs to 15 residues. V shed 3 bases, J shed 2 bases, and the junction held 4 bases outside the gene matches. From germline, CDR1 is KGHDR and CDR2 SFDVKD. The CDR3 protein is CATSDRGQFTDTQYF. CDR3 coding DNA: TGTGCCACCAGTGATCGGGGACAGTTCACAGATACGCAGTATTTT.

V usage is TRBV28 and J usage is TRBJ1-5; no reliable D call. CDR3 length: 12 residues. V lost 3 bases and J 8 bases, leaving 8 bases between the germline ends. Germline V gives CDR1 MDHEN, CDR2 SYDVKM. CDR3 loop: CASSFAAEPQHF. The CDR3 bases are TGTGCCAGCAGTTTCGCGGCAGAGCCCCAGCATTTT. Complete variable domain (other parts from reference TRBV28 and TRBJ1-5): DVKVTQSSRYLVKRTGEKVFLECVQDMDHENMFWYRQDPGLGLRLIYFSYDVKMKEKGDIPEGYSVSREKKERFSLILESASTNQTSMYLCASSFAAEPQHFGDGTRLSIL.

The chain has TRBV27 and TRBJ2-7, with 10 bases lining up with TRBD2. CDR1 is MNHEY, CDR2 SMNVEV, per germline (reference sequence). The ends lost 3 bases at V and 0 bases at J; junction bases unmatched: 11. This CDR3 has 18 amino acids. The DNA for the CDR3 is TGTGCCAGCAGTTTGGGGTCTAGCGGGGGCCTCAGCTCCTACGAGCAGTACTTC. It codes for CASSLGSSGGLSSYEQYF.

V gene TRBV3-1 (or the pseudogene TRBV3-2) combines with J gene TRBJ2-7; 14 bases map to TRBD2. The CDR3 spans 15 residues. Germline values: CDR1 LGHDT, CDR2 YNNKEL (reference sequence). Unmatched junction bases numbered 2, after V lost 4 bases and J lost 3 bases. The CDR3 DNA sequence: TGTGCCAGCAGCCCCGGGACTAGCGGGAGCTACGAGCAGTACTTC. Protein product: CASSPGTSGSYEQYF.

The chain couples TRBV28 to TRBJ1-5, with 7 positions matching TRBD1. The germline V gene encodes CDR1 MDHEN and CDR2 SYDVKM. V dropped 6 bases and J dropped 7; count of bases not matched to a gene: 6. The CDR3 length is 13 residues. CDR3 sequence (DNA): TGTGCCAGCAGACAGGGGATCAAGCAGCCCCAGCATTTT. Protein product: CASRQGIKQPQHF.

CDR3 nucleotides: TGCGCCAGCAGTGAGTCAGGAGGGGCCCAGCAAGAGACCCAGTACTTC. Its translation is CASSESGGAQQETQYF. The chain recombines TRBV10-1 with TRBJ2-5; D may be TRBD2 (6 bases). Trimming took 0 bases from V and 2 from J, leaving 13 bases between them. Germline values: CDR1 WNHNN, CDR2 SYGVQD (reference sequence). This CDR3 is built from 16 residues.

As DNA, the CDR3 is TGTGCCAGTGTTTGGACAGTCAACACTGAAGCTTTCTTT. Residues: CASVWTVNTEAFF. The rearrangement links TRBV2 to TRBJ1-1, with D perhaps matching TRBD1 (6 bases). CDR1 and CDR2 from the germline V gene are SNHLY and FYNNEI. CDR3 length: 13 residues. V lost 9 bases, J lost 2 bases, and 13 bases lay in between.

The chain links TRBV18 to TRBJ2-1; 9 bases map to TRBD2. This CDR3 has 16 amino acids. Per germline, CDR1 KGHSH and CDR2 LQKENI. The V and J ends lost 0 bases and 5 bases, in that order; junction bases with no gene match: 5. CDR3 amino acids: CASSPPISGRNNEQFF. In DNA, the CDR3 is TGTGCCAGCTCACCACCCATTAGCGGGAGAAACAATGAGCAGTTCTTC. The full variable domain, completed using reference TRBV18 and TRBJ2-1, is NAGVMQNPRHLVRRRGQEARLRCSPMKGHSHVYWYRQLPEEGLKFMVYLQKENIIDESGMPKERFSAEFPKEGPSILRIQQVVRGDSAAYFCASSPPISGRNNEQFFGPGTRLTVL.

This chain joins TRBV29-1 and TRBJ1-1; D is unresolved. CDR1 is SQVTM and CDR2 is ANQGSEA in the germline V gene. V shed 1 base and J shed 7 bases, with 7 bases lying between them. This CDR3 contains 11 residues. The CDR3 region is CSVEVGDEAFF. The CDR3 DNA reads as TGCAGCGTTGAAGTTGGAGATGAAGCTTTCTTT.

The gene calls are TRBV6-2 or TRBV6-3 and TRBJ2-1, with 9 bases that match TRBD2. Germline V gene data show CDR1 as MNHEY and CDR2 as SVGEGT. This CDR3 comprises 17 residues. J lost 6 bases, V lost 4 bases, and 13 bases had no gene match. CDR3 coding DNA: TGTGCCAGCAGTTCCCGAGGGGCGGGAGGGCCCTTCAATGAGCAGTTCTTC. Protein product: CASSSRGAGGPFNEQFF.

This chain uses TRBV7-3 with TRBJ2-3; 9 bases are a match to TRBD2. Germline CDR1 and CDR2: SGHTA and FQGTGA. CDR3 length: 17 amino acids. V was pared by 0 bases and J by 1 base, with 5 bases of the junction left unmatched. CDR3 in amino acids: CASSLTRGGFGTDTQYF. DNA for the CDR3: TGTGCCAGCAGCTTAACGCGGGGGGGCTTCGGCACAGATACGCAGTATTTT.

This clone appeared once. The V and J genes are TRBV5-1 and TRBJ1-1; D unresolved. V was pared by 1 base and J by 5 bases, with 9 bases between. The CDR3 has 13 residues. Germline values: CDR1 SGHRS, CDR2 YFSETQ. The CDR3 sequence: CASSLFEGTEAFF. In nucleotides, the CDR3 is TGCGCCAGCAGCTTGTTTGAGGGTACTGAAGCTTTCTTT.

The chain couples TRBV9 to TRBJ2-2; possibly TRBD1 for D (6 bases). The CDR3 is 14 residues long. The V end lost 4 bases, the J end lost 3 bases, and 10 bases lay between the germline ends. Germline values: CDR1 SGDLS, CDR2 YYNGEE. DNA for the CDR3: TGTGCCAGCAGCCGTGACAGGTACACCGGGGAGCTGTTTTTT. Translated, it gives CASSRDRYTGELFF.

V and J are TRBV7-9 and TRBJ2-2, with 8 bases aligning to TRBD2. The CDR3 loop spans 15 amino acids. CDR1 and CDR2 from the germline V gene are SEHNR and FQNEAQ (reference sequence). J gave up 5 bases and V 8 bases, and 10 bases lay outside the gene matches. CDR3 sequence: CASDLIGGGTGELFF. The CDR3 DNA reads TGTGCCAGCGACTTAATTGGCGGGGGGACCGGGGAGCTGTTTTTT.

This chain joins TRBV12-5 and TRBJ2-1, with TRBD2 matching over 10 bases. Trimming cost V 0 bases and J 6 bases; bases outside gene matches: 5. The CDR3 extends over 16 amino acids. CDR1 and CDR2 from the germline V gene are LGHNT and FRNRAP. The CDR3 region has the DNA TGTGCTAGTGGTTTGGTACTAGCGGGACAGTTCAATGAGCAGTTCTTC. Translation gives CASGLVLAGQFNEQFF.

This rearrangement joins TRBV27 to TRBJ1-6, with no clear D. Trimming removed 6 bases from V and 0 bases from J, with 15 bases in between. The CDR3 length is 17 residues. Germline CDR1 and CDR2: MNHEY and SMNVEV (reference sequence). CDR3 region: CASSPVFRSSYNSPLHF. The CDR3 DNA reads TGTGCCAGCAGCCCGGTCTTCCGGAGCTCCTATAATTCACCCCTCCACTTT.

This clone was detected once. V is TRBV5-5 and J is TRBJ1-5, with D unresolved. Germline loops: CDR1 SGHKS, CDR2 YYEKEE (reference sequence). This CDR3 has 13 amino acids. V gave up 1 base and J gave up 4 bases, with 6 bases separating them. CDR3 region: CASSLWTNQPQHF. The DNA for the CDR3 is TGTGCCAGCAGCTTGTGGACTAATCAGCCCCAGCATTTT.

This chain joins TRBV3-1 (or the pseudogene TRBV3-2) and TRBJ2-7; D gene ambiguous. Looked up from germline, CDR1 is LGHDT and CDR2 is YNNKEL (reference sequence). V dropped 2 bases and J dropped 1 base, with 6 bases sitting between them. CDR3 length equals 13 residues. CDR3: CASSQLRSYEQYF. The CDR3 DNA reads as TGTGCCAGCAGCCAACTACGGTCCTACGAGCAGTACTTC.

CDR3 sequence: CASSSTHYLLYNEQFF. The DNA of the CDR3 is TGTGCCAGCAGTTCCACCCACTATCTACTATACAATGAGCAGTTCTTC. V is TRBV27 and J is TRBJ2-1; D gene ambiguous. V was trimmed by 4 bases and J by 4 bases, leaving 17 bases between them. The CDR3 contains 16 residues. The germline V gene has CDR1 MNHEY and CDR2 SMNVEV (reference sequence).

The rearrangement links TRBV3-1 (or the pseudogene TRBV3-2) to TRBJ2-7, with TRBD2 as a possible D gene (6 bases). Per germline, CDR1 LGHDT and CDR2 YNNKEL (reference sequence). The length of the CDR3 is 15 residues. The V gene lost 2 bases and the J gene lost 0 bases, with 11 bases spanning the gap. Written as DNA, the CDR3 is TGTGCCAGCAGCCAATCCGCGGGGTCCTCCTACGAGCAGTACTTC. This sequence encodes CASSQSAGSSYEQYF.

The chain links TRBV14 to TRBJ2-5; TRBD2 is a possible D gene (6 bases). V gave up 4 bases and J gave up 1 base, with 7 bases separating them. Germline CDR1 is SGHDN and CDR2 is FVKESK. The CDR3 has 13 amino acids. The CDR3 DNA reads as TGTGCCAGCAGCCGGGACTTCCAAGAGACCCAGTACTTC. Amino acid sequence: CASSRDFQETQYF.

This sequence joins TRBV4-2 and TRBJ2-3; 10 nucleotides match TRBD2. The CDR3 has 16 amino acids. The V segment lost 1 base and the J segment 0 bases; nucleotides outside the gene matches: 1. CDR1 LGHNA and CDR2 YNFKEQ come from the germline V gene. The CDR3 coding sequence is TGTGCCAGCAGCCAAGGACTAGCGGGTAGCACAGATACGCAGTATTTT. As protein: CASSQGLAGSTDTQYF.

V gene TRBV19 combines with J gene TRBJ2-7, with 8 bases aligning to TRBD2. The junction had 5 bases not matched to a gene; V was cut back by 5 bases and J by 2 bases. The CDR3 consists of 14 residues. Germline V gene sequence: CDR1 LNHDA, CDR2 SQIVND (reference sequence). Written as DNA, the CDR3 is TGTGCCAGTAGTCCGGCGGGGGGTACCTACGAGCAGTACTTC. Protein sequence: CASSPAGGTYEQYF. Supplemented by reference TRBV19 and TRBJ2-7, the full variable domain reads DGGITQSPKYLFRKEGQNVTLSCEQNLNHDAMYWYRQDPGQGLRLIYYSQIVNDFQKGDIAEGYSVSREKKESFPLTVTSAQKNPTAFYLCASSPAGGTYEQYFGPGTRLTVT.

The J gene is TRBJ1-2, the V gene TRBV25-1; 8 positions match TRBD1. V dropped 4 bases and J dropped 5; count of bases not matched to a gene: 6. This CDR3 region has 14 residues. Germline lookup yields CDR1 MGHDK and CDR2 SYGVNS. The CDR3 bases are TGTGCCAGCAGTGTCAGGGGGCTAGGATATGGCTACACCTTC. It is translated as CASSVRGLGYGYTF.

This clone was found a few times. The chain joins TRBV28 to TRBJ1-6, with TRBD1 matching 9 bases. This CDR3 spans 16 amino acids. After removal of 5 bases from V and 10 bases from J, the junction contained 12 bases not matched to a gene. Germline assignment: CDR1 MDHEN and CDR2 SYDVKM. CDR3 region: CASSLTTGTGISPLHF. The DNA of the CDR3 is TGTGCCAGCAGTCTAACTACCGGGACAGGGATCTCACCCCTCCACTTT.